Below are 20 T cell receptor beta chains sequenced from a single sample in a study of post-analysis software for immune sequencing data. Study-level points and caveats: Four or five TRBV segments were significantly more frequent in patients than in controls. TRBV5-6, TRBV5-1 and TRBV20-1 were among these segments.

Researchers reported that TCR beta cDNA libraries carried unique molecular identifiers. TCRdb independently ran MiXCR on the PCR reads; one entry per CDR3 protein. Of 740,000 or so distinct CDR3 sequences in the sample, 53% were seen once. What these receptors recognize is not known. Sequenced material: blood. All receptors derive from a girl aged 10 to 17 with multiple sclerosis.

This clonotype came up a few times. The chain has TRBV29-1 and TRBJ2-3, with 11 bases that match TRBD2. J was trimmed by 3 bases and V by 3 bases; bases with no gene match: 14. CDR1 is SQVTM, CDR2 ANQGSEA, per germline. CDR3 length: 18 amino acids. The CDR3 bases are TGCAGCGTTGATTTTCTAGCGGGAGGAGTCTCGGGGACAGATACGCAGTATTTT. Protein product: CSVDFLAGGVSGTDTQYF.

The gene calls are TRBV5-1 and TRBJ1-2; D unclear. Deletions cut 3 bases from V and 0 bases from J, with 15 bases between. The CDR3 runs to 16 residues. Per germline, CDR1 SGHRS and CDR2 YFSETQ. DNA of the CDR3: TGCGCCAGCAGCTCGTTTTCCGGGCCAACTAACTATGGCTACACCTTC. Protein product: CASSSFSGPTNYGYTF.

The chain is built from TRBV5-1 and TRBJ2-1; D assignment may be TRBD1 or TRBD2 (5 bases each). Germline CDR1 SGHRS, CDR2 YFSETQ. This CDR3 has 14 residues. V was shortened by 2 bases and J by 7 bases, with 13 bases between the two germline ends. Written as DNA, the CDR3 is TGCGCCAGCAGCTTTGGACGCTGGGGGAATGAGCAGTTCTTC. Its translation: CASSFGRWGNEQFF.

In this sample, this clonotype turned up a few times. The V call is TRBV3-1, the J call TRBJ2-1; D is undetermined. The CDR3 sequence is 12 residues long. Germline values: CDR1 LGHDT, CDR2 YNNKEL (reference sequence). V was pared by 3 bases and J by 7 bases, with 7 bases between. The CDR3 nucleotides read TGTGCCAGCAGCCAGAGTAGGAATGAGCAGTTCTTC. Amino acid sequence: CASSQSRNEQFF.

This clonotype is a singleton in its sample. The rearrangement uses TRBV15 and TRBJ1-2; 8 nucleotides match TRBD1. The V gene end was trimmed by 8 bases and the J gene end by 4 bases; junction bases not matched to a gene: 9. Germline V CDR1 and CDR2: LNHNV, YYDKDF (reference sequence). This CDR3 contains 14 residues. This CDR3 reads CATCPGQGSYGYTF. CDR3 DNA sequence: TGTGCCACCTGCCCCGGACAGGGAAGCTATGGCTACACCTTC. The full variable domain, completed using reference TRBV15 and TRBJ1-2, is DAMVIQNPRYQVTQFGKPVTLSCSQTLNHNVMYWYQQKSSQAPKLLFHYYDKDFNNEADTPDNFQSRRPNTSFCFLDIRSPGLGDTAMYLCATCPGQGSYGYTFGSGTRLTVV.

This chain joins TRBV4-1 and TRBJ2-4, with TRBD2 matching over 7 bases. The J call is doubtful: the DNA matches TRBJ2-5 better. CDR1 is MGHRA and CDR2 is YSYEKL in the germline V gene. The CDR3 is made up of 17 amino acids. In DNA, the CDR3 is TGCGCCAGCAGCCGGTTCGGCGGGGGTGGGGAAGAAGAGACCCAGTACTTC. It encodes CASSRFGGGGEEETQYF.

This sequence joins TRBV7-9 and TRBJ1-1; D gene uncertain. CDR1 and CDR2 (germline): SEHNR, FQNEAQ (reference sequence). This CDR3 is 16 amino acids long. Trimming removed 4 bases at V and 2 bases at J, with 17 bases between. The CDR3 DNA is TGTGCCAGCAGCTCCTGGAGGTCGGAGCTCAACACTGAAGCTTTCTTT. As protein: CASSSWRSELNTEAFF.

The gene calls are TRBV20-1 and TRBJ2-1, with 11 bases fitting TRBD2. CDR1 DFQATT and CDR2 SNEGSKA come from the germline V gene (reference sequence). V lost 0 bases and J lost 5; bases outside the gene matches: 3. The CDR3 sequence is 15 residues long. The CDR3: CSARELAGGHNEQFF. As DNA, the CDR3 is TGCAGTGCTAGAGAGCTAGCGGGAGGCCACAATGAGCAGTTCTTC.

V gene TRBV9 combines with J gene TRBJ2-7; 8 bases are shared with TRBD2. The CDR3 sequence is 15 residues long. Germline lookup yields CDR1 SGDLS and CDR2 YYNGEE. V lost 0 bases to trimming and J lost 2 bases; unmatched junction nucleotides: 4. As DNA, the CDR3 is TGTGCCAGCAGCGTAGGGTCGGGAGGGCCCTACGAGCAGTACTTC. Protein sequence: CASSVGSGGPYEQYF.

V and J are TRBV12-3 or TRBV12-4 and TRBJ1-2, with TRBD1 as a possible D gene (5 bases). Trimming removed 5 bases from V and 0 bases from J, with 13 bases in between. The CDR3 consists of 15 residues. The CDR3 here is CASSGWGEANYGYTF. CDR3 nucleotide sequence: TGTGCCAGCAGTGGGTGGGGGGAAGCTAACTATGGCTACACCTTC.

With respect to this clonotype: Likely a read error: the CDR3 ends without its conserved phenylalanine or tryptophan. The CDR3 reads CASRRGGPSYEQYL. In DNA, the CDR3 is TGTGCTAGTCGACGGGGGGGCCCCTCCTACGAGCAGTACTTA. The chain joins TRBV12-5 to TRBJ2-7, with 8 bases aligning to TRBD2. V gave up 8 bases and J gave up 0 bases; unmatched junction bases: 6. CDR1 is LGHNT and CDR2 is FRNRAP in the germline V gene. This CDR3 region has 14 residues.

This clonotype was seen a few times. The rearrangement joins TRBV6-6 to TRBJ1-2; no reliable D call. Per the germline V gene, CDR1 is MNHNY and CDR2 is SVGAGI (reference sequence). This CDR3 spans 13 amino acids. V was trimmed by 6 bases and J by 8 bases, leaving 16 bases between them. The CDR3 sequence: CASRLSGGYGYTF. DNA of the CDR3: TGTGCCAGCAGACTATCAGGAGGTTACGGCTACACCTTC.

The chain combines TRBV20-1 with TRBJ1-5; 8 bases align to TRBD1. Germline loops: CDR1 DFQATT, CDR2 SNEGSKA (reference sequence). This CDR3 has 15 amino acids. V dropped 0 bases and J dropped 7; count of bases not matched to a gene: 8. Here the CDR3 reads CSAREVAGGGQPQHF. The CDR3 bases are TGCAGTGCTAGAGAAGTGGCAGGGGGCGGACAGCCCCAGCATTTT.

This chain joins TRBV5-1 and TRBJ2-7, with 10 bases identical to TRBD1. The CDR3 loop spans 14 amino acids. The J segment lost 5 bases and the V segment lost 2 bases, leaving 4 bases of the junction unmatched. CDR1 is SGHRS and CDR2 is YFSETQ in the germline V gene. DNA of the CDR3: TGCGCCAGCAGCTTCCGACAGGGGGCTAACGAGCAGTACTTC. This encodes CASSFRQGANEQYF. Full variable domain (rest looked up from reference TRBV5-1 and TRBJ2-7): KAGVTQTPRYLIKTRGQQVTLSCSPISGHRSVSWYQQTPGQGLQFLFEYFSETQRNKGNFPGRFSGRQFSNSRSEMNVSTLELGDSALYLCASSFRQGANEQYFGPGTRLTVT.

The genes are TRBV3-1 and TRBJ2-1, with D unclear. Trimming removed 0 bases at V and 9 bases at J, with 15 bases between. Per the germline V gene, CDR1 is LGHDT and CDR2 is YNNKEL (reference sequence). The CDR3 extends over 15 amino acids. The CDR3 reads CASSQDFGLVGEQFF. CDR3 DNA sequence: TGTGCCAGCAGCCAAGACTTTGGCCTAGTCGGTGAGCAGTTCTTC.

The genes are TRBV6-1 and TRBJ1-2; D is uncertain. Between the trimmed V and J ends, which lost 8 bases and 6 bases, there was a span of 19 bases. Germline V CDR1 and CDR2: MNHNS, SASEGT. CDR3 length: 14 amino acids. This CDR3 reads CASRRSQAENGYTF. The CDR3 DNA is TGTGCCAGCCGGCGGTCGCAGGCCGAAAATGGCTACACCTTC.

The V call is TRBV7-3, the J call TRBJ2-3; D may be TRBD1 (5 bases). The CDR3 extends over 13 amino acids. Trimming removed 5 bases from V and 10 bases from J, with 16 bases in between. Germline CDR1 reads SGHTA; CDR2 reads FQGTGA. CDR3 residues: CASSARPGNAQYF. The CDR3 DNA follows: TGTGCCAGCAGCGCCCGCCCAGGGAACGCGCAGTATTTT.

The chain carries TRBV29-1 and TRBJ2-5; 11 nucleotides align to TRBD2. The junction had 18 bases not matched to a gene; V was cut back by 7 bases and J by 5 bases. The CDR3 runs to 17 residues. Per germline, CDR1 SQVTM and CDR2 ANQGSEA. The CDR3 sequence: CSAPVGLAGGSGETQYF. The CDR3 DNA is TGCAGCGCACCGGTGGGTCTAGCGGGAGGATCGGGGGAGACCCAGTACTTC.

The gene calls are TRBV7-3 and TRBJ2-3; 7 bases agree with TRBD2. V was clipped by 3 bases and J by 1 base; unmatched bases: 7. The germline V gene has CDR1 SGHTA and CDR2 FQGTGA. The CDR3 has 16 residues. The DNA for the CDR3 is TGTGCCAGCAGCTTGAGGGAGGGATTTGGCACAGATACGCAGTATTTT. Protein: CASSLREGFGTDTQYF.

The J gene is TRBJ2-7, the V gene TRBV5-1; D gene ambiguous. The V end lost 0 bases, the J end lost 5 bases, and 9 bases lay between the germline ends. This CDR3 region has 13 residues. Germline loops: CDR1 SGHRS, CDR2 YFSETQ. CDR3 region: CASSLDWKDEQYF. The CDR3 region has the DNA TGCGCCAGCAGCTTGGACTGGAAGGACGAGCAGTACTTC.